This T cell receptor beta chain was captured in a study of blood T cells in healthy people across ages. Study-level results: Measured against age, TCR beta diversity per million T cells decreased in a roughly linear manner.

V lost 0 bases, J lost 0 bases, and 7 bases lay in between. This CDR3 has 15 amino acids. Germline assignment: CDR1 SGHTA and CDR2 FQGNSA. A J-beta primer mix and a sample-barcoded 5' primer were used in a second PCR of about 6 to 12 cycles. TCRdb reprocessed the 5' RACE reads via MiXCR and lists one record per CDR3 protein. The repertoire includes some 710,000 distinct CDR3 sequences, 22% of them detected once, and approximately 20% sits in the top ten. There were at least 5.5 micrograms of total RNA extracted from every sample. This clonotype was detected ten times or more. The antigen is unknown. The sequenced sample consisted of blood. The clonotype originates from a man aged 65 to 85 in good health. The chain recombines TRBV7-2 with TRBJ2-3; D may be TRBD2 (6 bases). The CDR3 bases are TGTGCCAGCAGCTTAGCAGGGACTAGCACAGATACGCAGTATTTT. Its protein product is CASSLAGTSTDTQYF.